The clone carrying this T cell receptor beta chain occurred once. Its antigen remains unidentified. This CDR3 has 17 residues. V was trimmed by 2 bases and J by 3 bases, leaving 15 bases between them. The V gene's germline CDR1 is SGHNT and CDR2 YYREEE (reference sequence). Stated treatment: roughly 18 received Ad26.COV2.S at low or high dose, single or two shots; about 5 received placebo; per-sample allocation not given. Day 63 after the first vaccine or placebo injection was the time point for sampling. Adults aged 18-55 years in Boston included the donor. This sample is part of a study of Ad26.COV2.S vaccination and SARS-CoV-2 variants. Overall study results and limits: Spike-specific CD8+ and CD4+ T cell responses reportedly showed substantial breadth after vaccination.

Sequencing used immunoSEQ multiplex PCR; TCRdb keeps in-frame clones, though not all of them. The sample holds approximately 410,000 clones, around 87% seen once. V gene TRBV5-4 combines with J gene TRBJ2-6, with D possibly TRBD1 on 5 matching bases. The sample consisted of peripheral blood, taken in a trial of Ad26.COV2.S vaccine versus placebo. This sequence originates from a person aged 18-60 years who received the Ad26.COV2.S COVID-19 vaccine or a placebo. The CDR3 loop is CASSLAGILRGANVLTF. The CDR3 DNA reads TGTGCCAGCAGCTTAGCAGGGATCCTCCGTGGGGCCAACGTCCTGACTTTC. Supplemented by reference TRBV5-4 and TRBJ2-6, the full variable domain reads ETGVTQSPTHLIKTRGQQVTLRCSSQSGHNTVSWYQQALGQGPQFIFQYYREEENGRGNFPPRFSGLQFPNYSSELNVNALELDDSALYLCASSLAGILRGANVLTFGAGSRLTVL.